The 32 T cell receptor beta chains presented below share a single source sample, sequenced in a study of blood T cell repertoires in COVID-19. The assay was immunoSEQ multiplex PCR, and TCRdb's table has in-frame clones only and misses some. The table shows 300,000 or so clones, with more than 80% occurring only once. Sequenced: peripheral blood. Receptors were obtained from a man aged 18 to 30 who had recovered from COVID-19.

V gene TRBV27 combines with J gene TRBJ2-3; no clear D gene. The ends were cut back, 5 bases at V and 3 bases at J, with 15 bases in the middle. The V gene's germline CDR1 is MNHEY and CDR2 SMNVEV (reference sequence). The length of the CDR3 is 15 residues. CDR3 loop: CASSPRLTPTDTQYF. The CDR3 bases are TGTGCCAGCAGTCCTCGGTTGACACCAACAGATACGCAGTATTTT.

This clone appeared a few times. The J gene is TRBJ2-7, the V gene TRBV7-6; a weak D match, TRBD2 (5 bases). The CDR3 spans 15 residues. CDR1 SGHVS and CDR2 FNYEAQ come from the germline V gene. V lost 5 bases, J lost 4 bases, and 18 bases lay in between. CDR3 amino acids: CASSEHNGRGYEQYF. As DNA, the CDR3 is TGTGCCAGCAGCGAGCATAACGGAAGAGGGTACGAGCAGTACTTC.

The chain carries TRBV5-1 and TRBJ2-5, with 11 positions matching TRBD2. Trimming cost V 6 bases and J 5 bases; bases outside gene matches: 9. Germline V gene lookup returns CDR1 SGHRS and CDR2 YFSETQ. This CDR3 contains 15 residues. CDR3 residues: CASKGSGRAQETQYF. The CDR3 nucleotides are TGCGCCAGCAAGGGTAGCGGGAGGGCGCAGGAGACCCAGTACTTC.

V and J are TRBV6-1 and TRBJ1-2, with D possibly matching TRBD1 (5 bases). Germline V CDR1 and CDR2: MNHNS, SASEGT. This CDR3 has 12 amino acids. V was cut by 2 bases and J by 7 bases, with 8 bases left in between. CDR3 in amino acids: CASSESGGGYTF. In DNA, the CDR3 is TGTGCCAGCAGTGAATCGGGGGGTGGCTACACCTTC.

This clone came up once. This rearrangement joins TRBV24-1 to TRBJ2-7; D gene unclear. Germline V CDR1 and CDR2: KGHDR, SFDVKD. V shed 2 bases and J shed 9 bases, with 10 bases lying between them. The CDR3 totals 12 residues. The DNA for the CDR3 is TGTGCCACCAGTGATTCAGGCCCCAGGCAGTACTTC. Translated, it gives CATSDSGPRQYF.

V usage is TRBV18 and J usage is TRBJ2-3, with 14 nucleotides matching TRBD2. This CDR3 spans 17 amino acids. Trimming took 6 bases from V and 0 from J; bases not matched to a gene: 5. Germline lookup yields CDR1 KGHSH and CDR2 LQKENI. Here the CDR3 reads CASSGTSGGLSTDTQYF. The CDR3 nucleotides read TGTGCCAGCTCCGGGACTAGCGGGGGCCTAAGCACAGATACGCAGTATTTT. The full variable domain, rest sourced from reference TRBV18 and TRBJ2-3, is NAGVMQNPRHLVRRRGQEARLRCSPMKGHSHVYWYRQLPEEGLKFMVYLQKENIIDESGMPKERFSAEFPKEGPSILRIQQVVRGDSAAYFCASSGTSGGLSTDTQYFGPGTRLTVL.

This clone has only one observation. Written as DNA, the CDR3 is TGTGCCTGGAGTGCCGACAGGGAGCTAGAGACCCAGTACTTC. It yields the protein CAWSADRELETQYF. This rearrangement joins TRBV30 to TRBJ2-5, with TRBD1 matching over 7 bases. Germline values: CDR1 GTSNPN, CDR2 SVGIG (reference sequence). The CDR3 is 14 residues long. The J segment lost 4 bases and the V segment lost 1 base, leaving 6 bases of the junction unmatched.

J is TRBJ1-2 and V is TRBV6-4; D possibly corresponds to TRBD1 (5 bases). Deletions cut 3 bases from V and 4 bases from J, with 12 bases between. The V gene's germline CDR1 is MRHNA and CDR2 SNTAGT. This CDR3 contains 14 residues. The CDR3 DNA is TGTGCCAGCAGTGAGTTACAGGATGGCTATGGCTACACCTTC. The encoded protein is CASSELQDGYGYTF.

This chain links TRBV9 with TRBJ2-7; D perhaps matches TRBD2 (5 bases). The V and J ends lost 0 bases and 2 bases respectively, with 9 bases between them. CDR3 length equals 14 residues. The germline CDR1 and CDR2 sequences are SGDLS and YYNGEE. The CDR3 DNA sequence: TGTGCCAGCAGCGTAGAACTAGGCCCCTACGAGCAGTACTTC. Residues: CASSVELGPYEQYF.

V gene TRBV4-1 combines with J gene TRBJ2-3; D gene uncertain. Germline V gene lookup returns CDR1 MGHRA and CDR2 YSYEKL. Trimming cost V 0 bases and J 1 base, with 8 bases left between them. This CDR3 spans 15 amino acids. In DNA, the CDR3 is TGCGCCAGCAGCCAAGAGCCCCGGGGCACAGATACGCAGTATTTT. Translated, it gives CASSQEPRGTDTQYF.

The chain uses TRBV10-2 and TRBJ2-5, with 7 positions matching TRBD2. The CDR3 has 13 residues. The J segment lost 1 base and the V segment lost 4 bases, leaving 0 bases of the junction unmatched. The germline gives CDR1 WSHSY, CDR2 SAAADI. The CDR3 sequence is CASSAGGQETQYF. The CDR3 nucleotides are TGCGCCAGCAGTGCGGGGGGCCAAGAGACCCAGTACTTC.

The chain couples TRBV18 to TRBJ2-7, with TRBD1 identical over 7 bases. Trimming at V came to 2 bases and at J to 5 bases, leaving 9 bases not matched to a gene. The germline V gene has CDR1 KGHSH and CDR2 LQKENI. There are 15 residues in the CDR3. Here the CDR3 reads CASSPFDRAKDEQYF. The CDR3, as DNA: TGTGCCAGCTCACCATTCGACAGGGCAAAGGACGAGCAGTACTTC.

V is TRBV9 and J is TRBJ2-7; D unresolved. The germline CDR1 and CDR2 sequences are SGDLS and YYNGEE. V was shortened by 0 bases and J by 2 bases, with 6 bases between the two germline ends. The CDR3 extends over 13 amino acids. The CDR3 DNA sequence: TGTGCCAGCAGCGTAGGGAGCGCCTACGAGCAGTACTTC. This translates into CASSVGSAYEQYF.

The gene calls are TRBV2 and TRBJ1-6; 8 positions match TRBD1. V gave up 0 bases and J gave up 9 bases; unmatched junction bases: 4. Germline assignment: CDR1 SNHLY and CDR2 FYNNEI. This CDR3 has 15 amino acids. CDR3 residues: CASSEAQGARSPLHF. The CDR3 nucleotides read TGTGCCAGCAGTGAAGCCCAGGGGGCTCGTTCACCCCTCCACTTT.

CDR3 DNA: TGCGCCAGCAGCCAAGACCCCCCTGGGAGGGCGAGCTACAATGAGCAGTTCTTC. It yields the protein CASSQDPPGRASYNEQFF. The chain couples TRBV4-1 to TRBJ2-1; 7 positions match TRBD2. Germline V gene sequence: CDR1 MGHRA, CDR2 YSYEKL. The CDR3 covers 18 residues. With 0 bases clipped from V and 3 bases from J, the junction kept 11 bases outside the gene matches.

This clone has only one observation. This chain uses TRBV27 with TRBJ1-2; 9 nucleotides line up with TRBD1. This CDR3 is built from 14 residues. The trim removed 6 bases at V and 8 bases at J, leaving 10 bases unmatched. In germline, CDR1 is MNHEY, CDR2 SMNVEV (reference sequence). DNA for the CDR3: TGTGCCAGCAGCCCAAGGGGGACAGGGCACGGCTACACCTTC. Amino acid sequence: CASSPRGTGHGYTF.

The chain recombines TRBV14 with TRBJ2-1; D not certain. Deletions cut 1 base from V and 9 bases from J, with 10 bases between. This CDR3 spans 13 amino acids. Germline V gives CDR1 SGHDN, CDR2 FVKESK. CDR3 bases: TGTGCCAGCAGCCAAGCCCTCCTCGGTGAGCAGTTCTTC. This sequence encodes CASSQALLGEQFF.

This CDR3 reads CASSLALKGDGYTF. The CDR3 DNA follows: TGTGCCAGCAGCTTAGCGTTAAAGGGAGATGGCTACACCTTC. This chain uses TRBV7-9 with TRBJ1-2; no clear D. Germline lookup yields CDR1 SEHNR and CDR2 FQNEAQ (reference sequence). Trimming left V 0 bases short and J 6 bases short, with 11 bases between. This CDR3 spans 14 amino acids.

In DNA, the CDR3 is TGTGCCATCAGTCAACAGGGGGATACGCAGTATTTT. This encodes CAISQQGDTQYF. The V call is TRBV10-3, the J call TRBJ2-3; 7 bases are a match to TRBD1. From germline, CDR1 is ENHRY and CDR2 SYGVKD. The CDR3 extends over 12 amino acids. V lost 5 bases to trimming and J lost 6 bases; unmatched junction nucleotides: 2.

V gene TRBV9 combines with J gene TRBJ2-1; D might be TRBD1 (5 bases). The germline gives CDR1 SGDLS, CDR2 YYNGEE. This CDR3 has 15 residues. V shed 0 bases and J shed 10 bases, with 17 bases lying between them. The DNA for the CDR3 is TGTGCCAGCAGCGTAGAGCCTCTCAAGGGGTCGGAGCAGTTCTTC. As protein: CASSVEPLKGSEQFF.

The rearrangement uses TRBV19 and TRBJ1-1, with a tentative D call TRBD1 (5 bases). CDR3 length: 14 amino acids. The V gene's germline CDR1 is LNHDA and CDR2 SQIVND (reference sequence). V lost 5 bases to trimming and J lost 1 base, with 11 bases between them. The CDR3 DNA reads as TGTGCCAGTAGTTTAAGAACAGGGAACACTGAAGCTTTCTTT. It encodes CASSLRTGNTEAFF.

DNA of the CDR3: TGTGCCAGCAGCTTAGGGACAGAACATGGCTACACCTTC. Translating gives CASSLGTEHGYTF. V gene TRBV13 combines with J gene TRBJ1-2, with TRBD1 as a possible D gene (5 bases). Trimming removed 0 bases at V and 6 bases at J, with 8 bases between. The CDR3 length is 13 residues. Germline V lookup: CDR1 PRHDT, CDR2 FYEKMQ (reference sequence).

V is TRBV7-6 and J is TRBJ2-7; the D gene is possibly TRBD1 (5 bases). Germline assignment: CDR1 SGHVS and CDR2 FNYEAQ. The germline V and J ends were trimmed by 1 base and 2 bases, with 12 bases remaining between them. The CDR3 is made up of 15 amino acids. CDR3 nucleotides: TGTGCCAGCAGCTTAGAGGTAGGGGCGCCCTACGAGCAGTACTTC. As protein: CASSLEVGAPYEQYF.

The rearrangement joins TRBV28 to TRBJ2-1, with 9 nucleotides matching TRBD1. Per the germline V gene, CDR1 is MDHEN and CDR2 is SYDVKM. J gave up 2 bases and V 5 bases, and 4 bases lay outside the gene matches. CDR3 length equals 15 residues. The CDR3 protein is CASSRGQGTYNEQFF. In DNA form, the CDR3 reads TGTGCCAGCAGTCGCGGACAGGGGACCTACAATGAGCAGTTCTTC.

This rearrangement joins TRBV24-1 to TRBJ2-2; no definite D call. Germline values: CDR1 KGHDR, CDR2 SFDVKD. The V gene lost 5 bases and the J gene lost 4 bases, with 7 bases spanning the gap. This CDR3 spans 13 amino acids. Here the CDR3 DNA reads TGTGCCACCAGTGGCGCAGGCACCGGGGAGCTGTTTTTT. It codes for CATSGAGTGELFF.

The CDR3 loop is CASSQGPPGGLTGELFF. The CDR3 nucleotides are TGCGCCAGCAGCCAAGGCCCTCCCGGGGGGCTCACCGGGGAGCTGTTTTTT. The rearrangement uses TRBV4-3 and TRBJ2-2, with a weak D call TRBD2 (7 bases). This CDR3 has 17 amino acids. V was clipped by 1 base and J by 4 bases, with 16 bases between them. CDR1 is LGHNA and CDR2 is YSLEER in the germline V gene.

This sequence joins TRBV13 and TRBJ2-2; TRBD1 might be the D (6 bases). Germline V CDR1 and CDR2: PRHDT, FYEKMQ (reference sequence). This CDR3 is built from 16 residues. Deletions cut 1 base from V and 1 base from J, with 10 bases between. This CDR3 reads CASSLEAGVNTGELFF. The CDR3 DNA reads as TGTGCCAGCAGCTTAGAGGCAGGGGTGAACACCGGGGAGCTGTTTTTT.

This chain links TRBV5-1 with TRBJ2-4, with D possibly being TRBD2 (5 bases). The CDR3 extends over 12 amino acids. V lost 1 base and J 9 bases, leaving 8 bases between the germline ends. CDR1 is SGHRS, CDR2 YFSETQ, per germline. The CDR3 coding sequence is TGCGCCAGCAGCTTGCCTGGGAGCATTCAGTACTTC. Translating it yields CASSLPGSIQYF.

The chain couples TRBV4-1 to TRBJ2-7, with D possibly TRBD1 on 6 matching bases. Deletions cut 0 bases from V and 4 bases from J, with 16 bases between. The germline CDR1 and CDR2 sequences are MGHRA and YSYEKL. The CDR3 is 16 residues long. CDR3: CASSQDPQGRTYEQYF. The CDR3, as DNA: TGCGCCAGCAGCCAAGATCCACAGGGCAGGACTTACGAGCAGTACTTC.

The chain recombines TRBV7-2 with TRBJ1-2; weak D call: TRBD1 (5 bases). The length of the CDR3 is 13 residues. The germline CDR1 and CDR2 sequences are SGHTA and FQGNSA. The V gene lost 1 base and the J gene lost 2 bases, with 5 bases spanning the gap. The CDR3 DNA sequence: TGTGCCAGCAGCTTAGGGGGCAACTATGGCTACACCTTC. Translating gives CASSLGGNYGYTF.

The rearrangement uses TRBV10-3 and TRBJ2-7, with D hard to call. Trimming took 4 bases from V and 6 from J, leaving 13 bases between them. The CDR3 length is 13 residues. The germline CDR1 and CDR2 sequences are ENHRY and SYGVKD. The DNA of the CDR3 is TGTGCCATCAGTGGCCTTCTAGGTGGCGAGCAGTACTTC. Its protein is CAISGLLGGEQYF.

This clone has only one observation. This chain connects TRBV15 to TRBJ2-1, with 11 bases matching TRBD2. CDR1 is LNHNV, CDR2 YYDKDF, per germline (reference sequence). V was pared by 4 bases and J by 7 bases, with 21 bases of the junction left unmatched. The CDR3 loop spans 20 amino acids. This CDR3 is CATSISPGLADQSAKNEQFF. The DNA for the CDR3 is TGTGCCACCAGCATTTCCCCGGGACTAGCGGATCAATCGGCGAAGAATGAGCAGTTCTTC.